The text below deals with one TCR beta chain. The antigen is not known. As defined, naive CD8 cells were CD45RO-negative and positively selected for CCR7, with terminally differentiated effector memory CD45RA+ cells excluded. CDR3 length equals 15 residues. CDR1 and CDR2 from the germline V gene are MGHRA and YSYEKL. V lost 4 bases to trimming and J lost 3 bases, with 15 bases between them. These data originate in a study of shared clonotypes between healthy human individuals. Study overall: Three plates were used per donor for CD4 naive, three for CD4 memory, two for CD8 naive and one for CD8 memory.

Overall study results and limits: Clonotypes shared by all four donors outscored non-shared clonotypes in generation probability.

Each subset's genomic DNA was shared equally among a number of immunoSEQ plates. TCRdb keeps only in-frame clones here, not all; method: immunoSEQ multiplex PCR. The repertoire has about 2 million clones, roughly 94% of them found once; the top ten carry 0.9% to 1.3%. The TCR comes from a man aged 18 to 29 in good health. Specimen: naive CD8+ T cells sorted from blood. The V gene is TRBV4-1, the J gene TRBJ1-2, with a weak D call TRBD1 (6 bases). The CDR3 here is CASSPREGQHYGYTF. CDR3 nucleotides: TGCGCCAGCAGCCCCCGTGAGGGACAACACTATGGCTACACCTTC.